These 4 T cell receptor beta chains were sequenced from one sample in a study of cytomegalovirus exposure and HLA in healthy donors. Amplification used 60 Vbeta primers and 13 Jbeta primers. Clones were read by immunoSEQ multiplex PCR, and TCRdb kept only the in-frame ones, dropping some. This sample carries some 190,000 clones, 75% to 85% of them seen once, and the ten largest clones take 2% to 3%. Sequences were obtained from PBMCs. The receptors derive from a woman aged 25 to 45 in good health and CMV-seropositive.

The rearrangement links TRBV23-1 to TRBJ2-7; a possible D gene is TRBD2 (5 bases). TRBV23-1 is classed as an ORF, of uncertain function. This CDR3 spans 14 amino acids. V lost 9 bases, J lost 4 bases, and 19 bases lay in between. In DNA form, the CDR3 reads TGCGCCAGGGGGAACCGGGAACCTGAATACGAGCAGTACTTC. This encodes CARGNREPEYEQYF.

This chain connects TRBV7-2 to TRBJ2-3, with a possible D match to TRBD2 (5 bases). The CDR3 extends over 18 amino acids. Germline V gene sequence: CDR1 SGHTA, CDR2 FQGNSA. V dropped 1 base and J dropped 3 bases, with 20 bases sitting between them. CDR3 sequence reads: CASSLVGPLGMRTDTQYF. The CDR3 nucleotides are TGTGCCAGCAGCTTAGTTGGACCACTAGGGATGAGAACAGATACGCAGTATTTT.

The CDR3 DNA follows: TGTGCCAGCAGTTCGCACAGGGGCGATATGAACACTGAAGCTTTCTTT. Translation gives CASSSHRGDMNTEAFF. The V gene is TRBV27, the J gene TRBJ1-1; TRBD1 aligns across 7 bases. Germline values: CDR1 MNHEY, CDR2 SMNVEV (reference sequence). Unmatched junction bases numbered 8, after V lost 4 bases and J lost 0 bases. This CDR3 contains 16 residues.

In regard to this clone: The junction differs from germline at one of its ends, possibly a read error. The CDR3 nucleotides are TGTGCCGGCAGCTTGGGCCAGCACGAGACCCAGTACTTC. Translating it yields CAGSLGQHETQYF. The chain employs TRBV7-3 and TRBJ2-5; no reliable D call. Germline loops: CDR1 SGHTA, CDR2 FQGTGA. The CDR3 is 13 amino acids. The full variable domain, with the rest looked up from reference TRBV7-3 and TRBJ2-5, is GAGVSQTPSNKVTEKGKYVELRCDPISGHTALYWYRQSLGQGPEFLIYFQGTGAADDSGLPNDRFFAVRPEGSVSTLKIQRTERGDSAVYLCAGSLGQHETQYFGPGTRLLVL.